The T cell receptor (beta chain) described here comes from a study of T cells in Graves' hyperthyroidism and ophthalmopathy. Patients aged 18 to 65 had newly diagnosed hyperthyroidism of under 2 months' duration. PBMCs were sourced from approximately 9.3 ml fresh peripheral blood. With 0 bases clipped from V and 8 bases from J, the junction kept 9 bases outside the gene matches. The CDR3 spans 16 residues. Germline lookup yields CDR1 LNHDA and CDR2 SQIVND (reference sequence). In regard to this clonotype: Antigen unknown.

TCR beta CDR3 region amplification was performed from RNA transcripts. Carried out on the TCR CDR3, a first-round RT-PCR used the HTBI primer set. MiXCR, applied by TCRdb to the multiplex PCR reads, yields one record per CDR3 protein. The sample lists about 420,000 distinct CDR3 sequences; 12% to 15% were seen once. Findings of the study overall: Ophthalmopathy onset followed model prediction by a median around 6.6 months.

Source material: blood. The chain uses TRBV19 and TRBJ2-1; 8 bases agree with TRBD1. The receptor's source is a woman aged 18-29 years with Graves' hyperthyroidism. The CDR3 region is CASSIDLAGGGDEQFF. The CDR3 DNA follows: TGTGCCAGTAGTATAGATCTTGCAGGGGGCGGGGATGAGCAGTTCTTC.